A single sample is the source of the 7 T cell receptor beta chains below, sequenced in a study of coeliac disease (dated by TCRdb to the early 2020s). Libraries were constructed by the immunoSEQ multiplex PCR assay. Drawn from immuneACCESS, this table holds only the in-frame rearrangements with V and J called that TCRdb kept. Clones are partly lost; checked studies trace under half to an unresolved V gene and leave the rest unexplained. This sample lists under 9,500 clones; less than 75% were detected once. The ten largest make up around a tenth of the sample. Sequencing was done on a sample of intraepithelial lymphocytes from the gut. Taken with the paper, the label for cell subset or site translates to: intraepithelial cell (IEC) fraction of small intestinal biopsy. All receptors derive from a woman aged 60-70 years with celiac disease.

In this sample, this clone turned up a few times. V usage is TRBV5-4 and J usage is TRBJ2-7; D is unresolved. Germline CDR1 SGHNT, CDR2 YYREEE (reference sequence). This CDR3 has 12 amino acids. Deletions cut 0 bases from V and 2 bases from J, with 3 bases between. The CDR3 reads CASSLEPYEQYF. The CDR3, as DNA: TGTGCCAGCAGCTTGGAGCCCTACGAGCAGTACTTC.

In its sample, this clone is medium-sized. The germline gene is not matched at one end of the junction; a read error may be the cause. The gene calls are TRBV29-1 and TRBJ2-7, with 10 bases aligning to TRBD2. From germline, CDR1 is SQVTM and CDR2 ANQGSEA. The CDR3 loop spans 12 amino acids. The CDR3 here is CSVAGLAEERSF. CDR3 in DNA: TGCAGCGTTGCAGGACTAGCGGAAGAGCGCTCCTTC.

This chain links TRBV5-4 with TRBJ2-2; D remains ambiguous. The germline V and J ends were trimmed by 4 bases and 3 bases, with 4 bases remaining between them. The CDR3 spans 12 residues. CDR1 and CDR2 (germline): SGHNT, YYREEE (reference sequence). This CDR3 reads CASSLHTGELFF. CDR3 sequence (DNA): TGTGCCAGCAGCCTACACACCGGGGAGCTGTTTTTT.

V gene TRBV5-8 combines with J gene TRBJ2-5, with a tentative D call TRBD1 (5 bases). CDR1 is SGHTS and CDR2 is YDEGEE in the germline V gene. V was trimmed by 6 bases and J by 2 bases, leaving 11 bases between them. The CDR3 has 13 residues. The DNA for the CDR3 is TGTGCCAGCAACACAGGTAGACAAGAGACCCAGTACTTC. Its translation: CASNTGRQETQYF.

V gene TRBV30 combines with J gene TRBJ2-2; TRBD2 matches 11 bases. Germline CDR1 reads GTSNPN; CDR2 reads SVGIG (reference sequence). V dropped 4 bases and J dropped 6; count of bases not matched to a gene: 4. This CDR3 region has 14 residues. The CDR3: CAWNSGGAAGELFF. The DNA for the CDR3 is TGTGCCTGGAATAGCGGGGGGGCTGCCGGGGAGCTGTTTTTT. The whole variable domain, filled in from reference TRBV30 and TRBJ2-2, reads SQTIHQWPATLVQPVGSPLSLECTVEGTSNPNLYWYRQAAGRGLQLLFYSVGIGQISSEVPQNLSASRPQDRQFILSSKKLLLSDSGFYLCAWNSGGAAGELFFGEGSRLTVL.

This clone turned up a few times. This chain uses TRBV28 with TRBJ2-7; the match to TRBD1 covers 7 bases. This CDR3 contains 14 residues. Germline-derived CDR1 and CDR2 are MDHEN and SYDVKM. V gave up 3 bases and J gave up 0 bases; unmatched junction bases: 2. The CDR3 loop is CASSFGTASYEQYF. The CDR3 bases are TGTGCCAGCAGTTTCGGGACAGCCTCCTACGAGCAGTACTTC.

This chain joins TRBV27 and TRBJ1-3; TRBD1 matches 7 bases. Trimming took 2 bases from V and 2 from J; bases not matched to a gene: 0. CDR1 MNHEY and CDR2 SMNVEV come from the germline V gene (reference sequence). The CDR3 runs to 14 residues. The CDR3 bases are TGTGCCAGCAGTTTACAGGGGGCTGGAAACACCATATATTTT. Residues: CASSLQGAGNTIYF.